The 3 T cell receptor beta chains given below trace back to one sample, sequenced in a study of T cells in tuberculosis. Generated by immunoSEQ multiplex PCR, the TCRdb table keeps only in-frame clones and is missing some. The sample records 45,000 or so clones, about 95% being singletons. Input material: PBMCs. The receptors shown here come from a donor aged 10 to 29 with latent tuberculosis or without tuberculosis infection.

The rearrangement joins TRBV2 to TRBJ1-2; D remains unclear. Germline values: CDR1 SNHLY, CDR2 FYNNEI. V was clipped by 7 bases and J by 4 bases, with 22 bases between them. This CDR3 is 16 amino acids long. CDR3 sequence (DNA): TGTGCCAGCACCGACCGACCCGGAGTGAGGCCCTATGGCTACACCTTC. It specifies CASTDRPGVRPYGYTF.

The chain employs TRBV2 and TRBJ2-1; 10 positions agree with TRBD2. The CDR3 is made up of 16 amino acids. J gave up 7 bases and V 3 bases, and 9 bases lay outside the gene matches. Germline V gives CDR1 SNHLY, CDR2 FYNNEI. CDR3 residues: CASSDLASGRGNEQFF. The CDR3 bases are TGTGCCAGCAGTGATTTGGCTAGCGGGAGAGGGAATGAGCAGTTCTTC.

Here the CDR3 reads CASSPLLAGVLSYNEQFF. As DNA, the CDR3 is TGTGCCAGCTCACCGCTGCTGGCGGGAGTCCTCTCCTACAATGAGCAGTTCTTC. V is TRBV18 and J is TRBJ2-1; 7 bases line up with TRBD2. The CDR3 consists of 18 residues. V lost 3 bases and J lost 0; bases outside the gene matches: 11. Germline V gene sequence: CDR1 KGHSH, CDR2 LQKENI.